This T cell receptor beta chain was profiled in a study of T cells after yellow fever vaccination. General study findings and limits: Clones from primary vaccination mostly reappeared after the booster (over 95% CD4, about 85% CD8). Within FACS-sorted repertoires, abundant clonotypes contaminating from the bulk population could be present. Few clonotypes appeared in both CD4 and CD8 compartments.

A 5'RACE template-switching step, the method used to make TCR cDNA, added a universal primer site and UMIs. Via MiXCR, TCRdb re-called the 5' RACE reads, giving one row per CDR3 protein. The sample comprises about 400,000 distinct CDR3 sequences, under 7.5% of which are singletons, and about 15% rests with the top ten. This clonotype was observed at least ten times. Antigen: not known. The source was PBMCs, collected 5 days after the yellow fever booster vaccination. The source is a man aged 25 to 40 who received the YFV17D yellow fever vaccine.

CDR3 sequence (DNA): TGTGCCAGCAGTCCAGGGACTAGCGGGAGTGTCGGCACAGATACGCAGTATTTT. Amino acid sequence: CASSPGTSGSVGTDTQYF. This rearrangement joins TRBV6-1 to TRBJ2-3; 14 bases agree with TRBD2. The CDR3 contains 18 residues. Per germline, CDR1 MNHNS and CDR2 SASEGT. The V segment lost 5 bases and the J segment 1 base; nucleotides outside the gene matches: 8.